This T cell receptor beta chain was retrieved from a study of somatic mutations in cytotoxic T cells in rheumatoid arthritis. Assay: immunoSEQ multiplex PCR; the TCRdb copy retains only in-frame clones and omits some. The sample lists roughly 13,000 clones, roughly 79% occurring once. The CDR3 length is 14 residues. Trimming cost V 6 bases and J 4 bases, with 14 bases left between them. Germline CDR1 is MNHNY and CDR2 is SVGAGI (reference sequence). This sequence originates from an adult with rheumatoid arthritis. V usage is TRBV6-6 and J usage is TRBJ2-3, with a possible D match to TRBD2 (7 bases). Input material: CD8+ T cells sorted from blood. For the CDR3, the DNA is TGTGCCAGCAGCCCAATAGGGGGGGCAGATACGCAGTATTTT. Amino acids: CASSPIGGADTQYF.